What follows is one T cell receptor (beta chain) and its context. In this sample, this clone turned up a few times. There is no known antigen for this receptor. Qualities for individual bases were not recorded, and no much larger clone is one base off. From each donor, a single peripheral blood sample of roughly 0.11 L on average was drawn into heparinised tubes. A BD FACSAria II was used to sort naive, central memory, regulatory and stem cell-like memory CD4+ T cells with a panel that included CD45RO, CCR7, CD25, CD127, CD95 and CD27. Every sorted population had a purity above 95%. PBMCs were isolated immediately by Lymphoprep density gradient centrifugation and stained directly without culture. So that batch effects would be minimized, each experiment stained and sorted samples in pairs, pairing one healthy donor with one patient. This entry comes from a study of beta chain features in type 1 diabetes listed by TCRdb under 2018. About the full investigation: Mean age, gender distribution, total cell number and subset yield did not differ between patients and healthy donors. A total of about 100 million sorted cells were examined across all samples, and RNA yield correlated strongly with the number of cells per subset. In the study, TCRB repertoires of sorted circulating CD4+ T cell subsets from recently diagnosed type 1 diabetes patients were compared with those of matched healthy donors. Regulatory and stem cell-like memory subsets were obtained from only 8 patients and about eight healthy donors, while naive and central memory subsets were obtained from all 30 or so donors.

Here V drops 2 bases and J drops 3 bases, and the junction holds 9 bases not matched to any gene. Its CDR3 holds 17 amino acids, cysteine through phenylalanine. Only the CDR3 region is kept as DNA, spanning 51 bases read in frame from base 1. As encoded in the germline V gene (reference sequence), CDR1 is GTSNPN while CDR2 is SVGIG. The High Capacity cDNA Reverse Transcription Kit was used to reverse transcribe all of the isolated RNA, meaning that expressed TCRB transcripts were what got sequenced. Deep immunoSEQ sequencing was performed on naive, central memory and regulatory T cell samples, with an average of roughly 3.3 million total reads per sample. After sorted cells were lysed in RLT buffer, RNA was extracted with DNase-treated RNeasy Micro or Mini kits, with the choice depending on cell number. Each cell subset was processed on its own to prevent cross-contamination, while patient and healthy donor samples were processed together. The immunoSEQ multiplex PCR was used to amplify TCRB sequences from cDNA, generating 87-bp fragments that spanned the CDR3 region. Sequencing of the amplicons was done on the Illumina HiSeq platform. The study's own analysis went as follows. Synthetic template baselines were used to correct PCR bias computationally, reads within Hamming distance 2 were collapsed together, and singletons that could not be merged were discarded. Reads were aligned against IMGT to assign V, D and J genes, CDR3 length and insertions or deletions at six rearrangement sites. Within each subset, clonotype counts were normalized to sorted cell number, and only after that were true diversity and Gini coefficients computed with the tcR R package. The overlap coefficient, calculated on TCRB nucleotide sequences, was used to measure repertoire sharing. Out-of-frame TCRB sequences from naive cells were analyzed as a proxy for the pre-selection repertoire. TCRdb provides this immuneACCESS table in a form limited to in-frame rearrangements. Some clones are lacking; in checked studies, under half of them reflect an unresolved V gene, and why the rest are absent is not known. V, J and clone size reflect that table, while D and trimming were determined from the DNA. Within this sample are 300,000 to 350,000 clones, with approximately 13% of them counted one time only. Jointly, the top ten make up roughly 0.015% of the sample.

General findings and caveats noted by the study authors: Naive, central memory and regulatory TCRB repertoires appeared more similar among patients than among healthy donors. HLA sub-analyses involved small numbers of individuals, so any influence of HLA type on TCRB rearrangement remained unresolved. Type 1 diabetes patients showed a moderate but significant shortening of TCRB CDR3 length in all four CD4+ subsets. PCR may preferentially amplify shorter templates, but because patient and control samples were amplified and corrected together, any resulting skew would affect both groups equally. Because cDNA was sequenced instead of genomic DNA, highly expressing activated cells could be over-represented, though the groups showed no difference in activation or CD3 levels. At VDJ recombination sites, type 1 diabetes patients had fewer insertions and more deleted nucleotides, which implies abnormalities in thymic rearrangement.

In this chain, TRBV30 is recombined with TRBJ1-5, and TRBD1 matches 11 of the central bases. The receptor comes from a woman in her late teens or twenties with type 1 diabetes. Material: naive CD4+ T cells from blood. The cell subset or site label on this specimen signifies: true naive CD4+ T cells. The DNA sequence reads TGTGCCTGGAGTACCTTAAGGACAGGGGGCTACAATCAGCCCCAGCATTTT. Its coded protein is CAWSTLRTGGYNQPQHF.